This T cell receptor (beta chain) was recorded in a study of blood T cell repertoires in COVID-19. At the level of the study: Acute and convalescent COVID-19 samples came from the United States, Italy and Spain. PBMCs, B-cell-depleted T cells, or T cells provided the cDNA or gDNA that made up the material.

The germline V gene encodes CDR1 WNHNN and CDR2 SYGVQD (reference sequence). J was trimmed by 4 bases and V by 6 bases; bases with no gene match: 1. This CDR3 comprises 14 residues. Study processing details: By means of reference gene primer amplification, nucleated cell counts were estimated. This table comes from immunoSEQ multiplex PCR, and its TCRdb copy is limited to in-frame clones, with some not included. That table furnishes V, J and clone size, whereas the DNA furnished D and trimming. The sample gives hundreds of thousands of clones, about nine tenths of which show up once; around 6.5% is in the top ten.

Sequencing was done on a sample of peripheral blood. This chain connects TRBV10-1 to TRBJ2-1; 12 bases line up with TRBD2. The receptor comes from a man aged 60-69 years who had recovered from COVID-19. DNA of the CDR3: TGCGCCAGCAGACTAGCGGGGGGTTACAATGAGCAGTTCTTC. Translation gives CASRLAGGYNEQFF.